The present T cell receptor (beta chain) was sequenced within a study of PD-L1 blockade in urothelial cancer. Regarding this clone: Antigen: not known.

Generated by immunoSEQ multiplex PCR, the TCRdb table keeps only in-frame clones and is missing some. Here the sample spans under 50,000 clones, 80% to 85% being singletons. Study-level results: Enhanced expansion of tumor-associated blood clones at 3 weeks characterized durable-benefit patients.

With 2 bases removed from V and 4 bases from J, the gap between germline ends came to 12 bases. The CDR3 totals 15 residues. Germline CDR1 reads MDHEN; CDR2 reads SYDVKM. Stated time point: pretreatment peripheral blood. Locally advanced or metastatic urothelial carcinoma was present in patients. Specimen: PBMCs, collected around atezolizumab (anti-PD-L1) treatment. The sequence was collected from a man between 50 and 59 years old with urothelial cancer. The V and J genes are TRBV28 and TRBJ1-5; D might be TRBD1 (5 bases). This CDR3 reads CASSLGVRGNQPQHF. For the CDR3, the DNA is TGTGCCAGCAGTTTAGGGGTAAGGGGAAATCAGCCCCAGCATTTT.